The T cell receptor beta chain described here comes from a study of shared clonotypes between healthy human individuals. Study details: In total, the donors were a couple of women and three men aged 18 to 49.

Some clones are missing from TCRdb's copy, which holds only in-frame ones; the method was immunoSEQ multiplex PCR. The data hold roughly 2,000,000 clones, with over 85% observed a single time. The CDR3 totals 18 residues. The V end lost 10 bases, the J end lost 3 bases, and 27 bases lay between the germline ends. Germline V gene data show CDR1 as MNHEY and CDR2 as SMNVEV (reference sequence). Positive CCR7 selection of CD45RO-negative cells yielded the naive CD8 cells, and terminally differentiated effector memory CD45RA+ cells were excluded. This clonotype originated in a man aged 18 to 30 in good health. Some clones in this sample may be carry-over from other donors' samples. Sequences were obtained from naive CD8+ T cells from PBMCs. This chain links TRBV27 with TRBJ2-2; D is tentatively TRBD1 or TRBD2 (5 bases each). The CDR3 nucleotides are TGTGCCATCAATCCTGACCTGGGACCGGCGAGGGACACCGGGGAGCTGTTTTTT. This sequence encodes CAINPDLGPARDTGELFF.